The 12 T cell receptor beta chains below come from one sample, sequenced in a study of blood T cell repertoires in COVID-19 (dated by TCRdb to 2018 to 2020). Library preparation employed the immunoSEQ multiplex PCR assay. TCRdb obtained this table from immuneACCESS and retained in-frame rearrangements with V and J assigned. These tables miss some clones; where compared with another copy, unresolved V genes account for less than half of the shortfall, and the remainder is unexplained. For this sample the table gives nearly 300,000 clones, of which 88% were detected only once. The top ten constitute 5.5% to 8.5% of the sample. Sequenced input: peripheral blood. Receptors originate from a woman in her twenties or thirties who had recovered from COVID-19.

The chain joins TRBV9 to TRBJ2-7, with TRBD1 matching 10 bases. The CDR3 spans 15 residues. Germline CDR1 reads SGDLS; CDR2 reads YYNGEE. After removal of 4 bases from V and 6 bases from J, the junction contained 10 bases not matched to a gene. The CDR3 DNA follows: TGTGCCAGCAGCTTCGGTCGGACAGGGGGATCCGAGCAGTACTTC. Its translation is CASSFGRTGGSEQYF.

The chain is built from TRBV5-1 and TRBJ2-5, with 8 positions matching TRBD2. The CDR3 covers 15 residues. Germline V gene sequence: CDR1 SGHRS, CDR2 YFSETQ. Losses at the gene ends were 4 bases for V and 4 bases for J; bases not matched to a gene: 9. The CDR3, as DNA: TGCGCCAGCAGCGGAACGGGACTAGGCTTAGAGACCCAGTACTTC. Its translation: CASSGTGLGLETQYF.

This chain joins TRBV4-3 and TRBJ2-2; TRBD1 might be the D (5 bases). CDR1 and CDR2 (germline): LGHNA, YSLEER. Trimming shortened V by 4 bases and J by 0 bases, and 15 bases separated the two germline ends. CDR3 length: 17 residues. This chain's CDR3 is CASSPGIIQANTGELFF. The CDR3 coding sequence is TGCGCCAGCAGCCCAGGGATAATACAGGCGAACACCGGGGAGCTGTTTTTT.

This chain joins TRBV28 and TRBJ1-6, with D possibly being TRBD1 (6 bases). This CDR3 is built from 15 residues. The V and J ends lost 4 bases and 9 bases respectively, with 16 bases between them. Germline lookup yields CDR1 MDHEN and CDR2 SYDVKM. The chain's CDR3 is CASSSPGTTVSPLHF. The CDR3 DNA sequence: TGTGCCAGCAGTTCCCCCGGGACAACAGTTTCACCCCTCCACTTT.

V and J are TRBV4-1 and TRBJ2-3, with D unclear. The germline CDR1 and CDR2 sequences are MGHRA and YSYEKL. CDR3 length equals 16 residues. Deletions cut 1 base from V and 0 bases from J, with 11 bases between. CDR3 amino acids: CASSQASPSSTDTQYF. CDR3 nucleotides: TGCGCCAGCAGCCAAGCAAGCCCATCTAGCACAGATACGCAGTATTTT.

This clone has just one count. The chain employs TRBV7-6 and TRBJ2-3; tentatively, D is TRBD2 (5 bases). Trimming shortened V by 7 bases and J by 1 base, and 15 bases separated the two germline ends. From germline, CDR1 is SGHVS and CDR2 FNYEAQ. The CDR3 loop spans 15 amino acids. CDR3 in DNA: TGTGCCAGCACCCAAGAACTAGTCGGCACAGATACGCAGTATTTT. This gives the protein CASTQELVGTDTQYF.

CDR3 region: CASILNETSGGYYEQYF. CDR3 in DNA: TGTGCCAGTATACTAAACGAAACTAGCGGGGGTTACTACGAGCAGTACTTC. This chain joins TRBV21-1 and TRBJ2-7; whether TRBD2, the table's D call, matches the DNA was not checked. TRBV21-1 is a known pseudogene. The CDR3 spans 17 residues.

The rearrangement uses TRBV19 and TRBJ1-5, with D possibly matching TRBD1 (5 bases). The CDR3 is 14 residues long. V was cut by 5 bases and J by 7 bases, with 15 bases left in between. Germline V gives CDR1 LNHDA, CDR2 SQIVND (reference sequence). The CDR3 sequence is CASSPRQGEQPQHF. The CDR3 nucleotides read TGTGCCAGTAGTCCCCGGCAGGGTGAGCAGCCCCAGCATTTT.

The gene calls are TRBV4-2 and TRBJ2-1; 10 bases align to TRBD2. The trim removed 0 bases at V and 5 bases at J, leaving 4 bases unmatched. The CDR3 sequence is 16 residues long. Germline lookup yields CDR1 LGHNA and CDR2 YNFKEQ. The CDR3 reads CASSQELAGRHNEQFF. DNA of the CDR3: TGTGCCAGCAGCCAAGAACTAGCGGGGCGACACAATGAGCAGTTCTTC.

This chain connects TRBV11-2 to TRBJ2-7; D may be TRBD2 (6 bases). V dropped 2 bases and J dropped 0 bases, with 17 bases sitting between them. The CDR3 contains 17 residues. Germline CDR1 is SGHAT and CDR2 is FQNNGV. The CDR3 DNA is TGTGCCAGCAGCTTACGGGGGATCCCAACATACTCCTACGAGCAGTACTTC. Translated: CASSLRGIPTYSYEQYF.

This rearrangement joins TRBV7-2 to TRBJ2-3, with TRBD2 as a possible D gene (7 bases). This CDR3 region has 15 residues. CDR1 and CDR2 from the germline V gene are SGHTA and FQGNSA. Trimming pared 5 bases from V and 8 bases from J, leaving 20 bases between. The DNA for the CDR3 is TGTGCCAGCAGCCCCGTCGGCGGGGGCTCAGGTACGCAGTATTTT. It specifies CASSPVGGGSGTQYF.

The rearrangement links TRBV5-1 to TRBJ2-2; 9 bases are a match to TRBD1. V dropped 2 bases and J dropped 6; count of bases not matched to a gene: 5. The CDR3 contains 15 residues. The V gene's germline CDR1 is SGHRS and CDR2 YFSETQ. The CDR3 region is CASSLQGARAGELFF. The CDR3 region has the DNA TGCGCCAGCAGCTTACAGGGGGCAAGAGCCGGGGAGCTGTTTTTT. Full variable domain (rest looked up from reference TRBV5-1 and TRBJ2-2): KAGVTQTPRYLIKTRGQQVTLSCSPISGHRSVSWYQQTPGQGLQFLFEYFSETQRNKGNFPGRFSGRQFSNSRSEMNVSTLELGDSALYLCASSLQGARAGELFFGEGSRLTVL.